These 21 T cell receptor beta chains originate from one sample sequenced in a study of T cell repertoires in cytomegalovirus infection. One entry per CDR3 protein results from TCRdb running MiXCR on the reads. This table has 700,000 to 850,000 distinct CDR3 sequences, approximately 32% appearing once. For these receptors, no antigen is known. The material sequenced was cultured CD8+ T cells from PBMCs, taken from culture after CMV antigen stimulation. These receptors were collected from a human donor in good health (CMV status not recorded). Some clones in this sample may be carry-over from other donors' samples.

This clonotype has a count of ten or more. This sequence joins TRBV7-8 and TRBJ2-1, with 12 positions matching TRBD2. Losses at the gene ends were 3 bases for V and 0 bases for J; bases not matched to a gene: 6. The CDR3 extends over 18 amino acids. The germline V gene has CDR1 SGHVS and CDR2 FQNEAQ. The CDR3 DNA reads TGTGCCAGCAGCTTTGCTAGCGGGGGGGCCAGCTCCTACAATGAGCAGTTCTTC. This gives the protein CASSFASGGASSYNEQFF.

This clonotype was seen ten or more times. The chain has TRBV7-3 and TRBJ1-1, with 10 nucleotides matching TRBD1. The ends lost 4 bases at V and 4 bases at J; junction bases unmatched: 6. Germline assignment: CDR1 SGHTA and CDR2 FQGTGA. The CDR3 is 15 residues long. The CDR3 sequence is CASSSRTGGGTEAFF. The CDR3 bases are TGTGCCAGCAGCTCCCGGACAGGGGGAGGCACTGAAGCTTTCTTT.

This clonotype has ten or more counts. The chain's CDR3 is CASSGGTTNGYTF. The CDR3 nucleotides read TGTGCCAGCAGCGGCGGGACAACTAATGGCTACACCTTC. This chain joins TRBV7-2 and TRBJ1-2, with a possible D match to TRBD1 (6 bases). The CDR3 contains 13 residues. Germline V gene lookup returns CDR1 SGHTA and CDR2 FQGNSA. V was clipped by 5 bases and J by 6 bases, with 13 bases between them.

This chain links TRBV19 with TRBJ1-5, with D uncertain. Trimming shortened V by 5 bases and J by 1 base, and 15 bases separated the two germline ends. The CDR3 runs 16 residues. The germline V gene encodes CDR1 LNHDA and CDR2 SQIVND (reference sequence). CDR3 coding DNA: TGTGCCAGTAGTCCCGGTTTCACCGTAAGCAATCAGCCCCAGCATTTT. This codes for CASSPGFTVSNQPQHF.

The chain combines TRBV27 with TRBJ2-7; TRBD1 or TRBD2 may be the D gene (5 bases each). The germline V gene encodes CDR1 MNHEY and CDR2 SMNVEV (reference sequence). Trimming took off 5 bases at V and 0 bases at J, with 17 bases between the two ends. The CDR3 is 16 residues long. The CDR3 nucleotides are TGTGCCAGCAGTCGCCTAGGTGGGACCCCCTCCTACGAGCAGTACTTC. The encoded protein is CASSRLGGTPSYEQYF.

The chain links TRBV6-6 to TRBJ1-4; 9 nucleotides agree with TRBD1. The CDR3 length is 17 residues. Looked up from germline, CDR1 is MNHNY and CDR2 is SVGAGI (reference sequence). V lost 4 bases and J lost 0; bases outside the gene matches: 6. The CDR3 sequence is CASSSGQGPPTNEKLFF. CDR3 nucleotide sequence: TGTGCCAGCAGTTCGGGACAGGGACCGCCAACTAATGAAAAACTGTTTTTT.

This clonotype was picked up a small number of times. J is TRBJ2-7 and V is TRBV12-3 or TRBV12-4, with TRBD1 identical over 10 bases. V lost 5 bases to trimming and J lost 6 bases; unmatched junction nucleotides: 7. The CDR3 covers 14 residues. The CDR3 nucleotides are TGTGCCAGCAGTAACCGGGACAGGGGCCTCGAGCAGTACGTC. This codes for CASSNRDRGLEQYV.

The CDR3 region is CASSYPIGGTTEAFF. The CDR3, as DNA: TGTGCCAGCAGCTACCCAATCGGGGGGACCACTGAAGCTTTCTTT. The chain carries TRBV5-4 and TRBJ1-1; possible D gene TRBD1, 5 bases. The V end lost 3 bases, the J end lost 4 bases, and 16 bases lay between the germline ends. CDR1 is SGHNT, CDR2 YYREEE, per germline (reference sequence). The CDR3 is 15 residues long.

The chain has TRBV6-2 or TRBV6-3 and TRBJ1-5; 10 bases are shared with TRBD1. The CDR3 is 15 residues long. Germline-derived CDR1 and CDR2 are MNHEY and SVGEGT. Trimming removed 6 bases from V and 5 bases from J; junction bases left unmatched: 7. The CDR3 sequence is CASRDRDRGDQPQHF. CDR3 coding DNA: TGTGCCAGCAGGGACCGGGACAGGGGTGATCAGCCCCAGCATTTT.

The J gene is TRBJ2-5, the V gene TRBV18, with D perhaps matching TRBD1 or TRBD2 (5 bases each). The ends were cut back, 4 bases at V and 4 bases at J, with 13 bases in the middle. Looked up from germline, CDR1 is KGHSH and CDR2 is LQKENI. This CDR3 comprises 14 residues. CDR3 bases: TGTGCCAGCTCACACGGGGCGGAAAGAGAGACCCAGTACTTC. Translating gives CASSHGAERETQYF.

The chain employs TRBV7-2 and TRBJ2-5; the match to TRBD2 covers 13 bases. This CDR3 region has 16 residues. Germline V gene lookup returns CDR1 SGHTA and CDR2 FQGNSA. The J segment lost 7 bases and the V segment lost 5 bases, leaving 10 bases of the junction unmatched. CDR3 nucleotides: TGTGCCAGCAGCCCCCGGACTAGCGGGGGTGCCAGGACCCAGTACTTC. It codes for CASSPRTSGGARTQYF.

The gene calls are TRBV19 and TRBJ1-3; D gene unclear. V was shortened by 7 bases and J by 3 bases, with 10 bases between the two germline ends. This CDR3 spans 13 amino acids. Per germline, CDR1 LNHDA and CDR2 SQIVND (reference sequence). The CDR3 region is CASTPSLGNTIYF. The CDR3 DNA sequence: TGTGCCAGTACCCCCAGCCTTGGAAACACCATATATTTT.

Comments on this clonotype: Possible read error: a much larger clone is one base away. This chain links TRBV24-1 with TRBJ2-3; the D gene is possibly TRBD2 (7 bases). The CDR3 loop spans 18 amino acids. V gave up 4 bases and J gave up 4 bases, with 23 bases separating them. Germline V gene lookup returns CDR1 KGHDR and CDR2 SFDVKD. The CDR3 bases are TGTGCCACCAGTGACCCGAGACTAGGGGGGGGCCTCGCAGATACGCAGTATTTT. Protein: CATSDPRLGGGLADTQYF.

The gene calls are TRBV6-5 and TRBJ2-5; maybe TRBD1 (6 bases). This CDR3 is built from 14 residues. V was pared by 2 bases and J by 1 base, with 8 bases between. The germline V gene has CDR1 MNHEY and CDR2 SVGAGI. CDR3 sequence reads: CASSYEGVQETQYF. In nucleotides, the CDR3 is TGTGCCAGCAGTTACGAGGGGGTCCAAGAGACCCAGTACTTC.

The chain combines TRBV19 with TRBJ1-5; D gene ambiguous. Germline CDR1 is LNHDA and CDR2 is SQIVND (reference sequence). This CDR3 spans 16 amino acids. Trimming removed 1 base from V and 3 bases from J, with 13 bases in between. This CDR3 reads CASSIALTRSNQPQHF. The CDR3, as DNA: TGTGCCAGTAGTATAGCGCTTACAAGGTCCAATCAGCCCCAGCATTTT.

This clonotype was counted a few times. This chain uses TRBV27 with TRBJ2-1; D may be TRBD1 or TRBD2 (5 bases each). CDR3 size: 17 residues. V lost 5 bases, J lost 0 bases, and 17 bases lay in between. Germline loops: CDR1 MNHEY, CDR2 SMNVEV (reference sequence). The CDR3 DNA reads as TGTGCCAGCAGTCTTTTGAGGGACCCCAGCTCCTACAATGAGCAGTTCTTC. This encodes CASSLLRDPSSYNEQFF.

J is TRBJ1-1 and V is TRBV13; possible D gene TRBD1, 5 bases. V was clipped by 1 base and J by 5 bases, with 14 bases between them. CDR1 is PRHDT, CDR2 FYEKMQ, per germline (reference sequence). The CDR3 extends over 15 amino acids. CDR3 region: CASSLVAGMRTEAFF. Written as DNA, the CDR3 is TGTGCCAGCAGCTTAGTCGCAGGGATGCGGACTGAAGCTTTCTTT.

The V and J genes are TRBV7-9 and TRBJ2-7; D is possibly TRBD1 or TRBD2 (5 bases each). This CDR3 contains 16 residues. Looked up from germline, CDR1 is SEHNR and CDR2 is FQNEAQ (reference sequence). V lost 5 bases, J lost 6 bases, and 23 bases lay in between. CDR3 sequence reads: CASSPPHMEDIGEQYF. For the CDR3, the DNA is TGTGCCAGCAGCCCACCCCATATGGAGGACATCGGCGAGCAGTACTTC.

This clonotype has ten or more counts. This sequence joins TRBV7-2 and TRBJ2-5, with TRBD2 identical over 7 bases. CDR1 SGHTA and CDR2 FQGNSA come from the germline V gene. CDR3 length: 16 residues. Germline trimming cut 5 bases from V and 1 base from J; bases unmatched to any gene: 10. DNA of the CDR3: TGTGCCAGCAGCCTAGGCTTGCGGGAGTTCCAAGAGACCCAGTACTTC. Translating gives CASSLGLREFQETQYF.

The chain joins TRBV27 to TRBJ1-2, with D hard to call. CDR3 length: 15 amino acids. V was shortened by 2 bases and J by 4 bases, with 14 bases between the two germline ends. Germline CDR1 and CDR2: MNHEY and SMNVEV (reference sequence). The CDR3 nucleotides are TGTGCCAGCAGTTTAGCGGTGGGCGCCGGCTATGGCTACACCTTC. Translation gives CASSLAVGAGYGYTF.

The chain carries TRBV6-1 and TRBJ2-1; 9 bases align to TRBD2. The CDR3 runs to 15 residues. CDR1 MNHNS and CDR2 SASEGT come from the germline V gene. After removal of 6 bases from V and 7 bases from J, the junction contained 10 bases not matched to a gene. For the CDR3, the DNA is TGTGCCAGCAGCTTGGTAGCGGGGGTTAGAAATGAGCAGTTCTTC. This translates into CASSLVAGVRNEQFF.